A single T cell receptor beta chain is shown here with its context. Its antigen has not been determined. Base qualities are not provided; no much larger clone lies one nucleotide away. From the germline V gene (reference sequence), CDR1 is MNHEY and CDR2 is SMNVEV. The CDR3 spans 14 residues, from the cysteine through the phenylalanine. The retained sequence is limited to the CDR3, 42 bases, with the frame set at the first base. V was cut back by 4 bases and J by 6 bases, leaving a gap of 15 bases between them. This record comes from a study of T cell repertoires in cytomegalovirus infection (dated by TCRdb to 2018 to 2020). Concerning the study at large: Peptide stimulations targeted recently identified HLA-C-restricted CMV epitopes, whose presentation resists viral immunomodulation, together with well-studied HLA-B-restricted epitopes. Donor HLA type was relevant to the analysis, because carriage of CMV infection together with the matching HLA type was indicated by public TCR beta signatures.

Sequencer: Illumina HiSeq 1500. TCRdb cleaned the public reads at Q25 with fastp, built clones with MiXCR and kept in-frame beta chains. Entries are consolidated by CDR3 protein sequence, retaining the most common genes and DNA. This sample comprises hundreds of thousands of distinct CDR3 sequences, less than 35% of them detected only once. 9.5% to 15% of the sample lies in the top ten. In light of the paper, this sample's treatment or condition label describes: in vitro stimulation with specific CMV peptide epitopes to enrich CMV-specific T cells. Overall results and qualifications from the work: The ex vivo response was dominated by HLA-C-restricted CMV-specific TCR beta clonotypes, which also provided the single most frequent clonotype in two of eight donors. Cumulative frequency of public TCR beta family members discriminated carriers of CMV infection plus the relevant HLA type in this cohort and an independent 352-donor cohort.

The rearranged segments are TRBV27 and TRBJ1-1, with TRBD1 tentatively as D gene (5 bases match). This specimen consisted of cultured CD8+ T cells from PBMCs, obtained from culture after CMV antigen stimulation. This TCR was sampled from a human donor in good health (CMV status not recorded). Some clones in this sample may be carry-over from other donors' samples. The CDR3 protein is CASSSHGRGPEAFF. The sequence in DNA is TGTGCCAGCAGTTCCCACGGGCGGGGCCCTGAAGCTTTCTTT.